This TCR beta chain was found in a study of type 1 regulatory T cells. Study-level findings and limits: Compared with non-Tr1 cells, Tr1 cells showed a narrower TCR repertoire.

With 5 bases clipped from V and 0 bases from J, the junction kept 7 bases outside the gene matches. In germline, CDR1 is SGHTA, CDR2 FQGTGA. The CDR3 covers 17 residues. TCRdb called the reads again in MiXCR, with one record for every CDR3 protein. Counted here are about 69,000 distinct CDR3 sequences, roughly 20% occurring once; the ten biggest clones make up around 8.1%. This clonotype was counted between two and nine times. Its antigen is not identified. This rearrangement joins TRBV7-3 to TRBJ2-3; 11 nucleotides match TRBD2. The receptor was isolated from a human donor in good health. The sequencing sample was made of cultured type 1 regulatory T (Tr1) cells, either the whole culture or a sorted fraction (not recorded which). Written as DNA, the CDR3 is TGTGCCAGCAGCCTGGGGACTAGCGGAGCCAGCACAGATACGCAGTATTTT. It specifies CASSLGTSGASTDTQYF.